Below, 13 T cell receptor beta chains from the same sample are listed, as sequenced in a study of shared clonotypes between healthy human individuals. Assay: immunoSEQ multiplex PCR; the TCRdb copy retains only in-frame clones and omits some. The profile covers some 790,000 clones, with around 77% appearing a single time and under 2% taken by the ten largest. Input material: memory CD4+ T cells sorted from blood. Subset described: CD45RA-negative fraction. These receptors were taken from a woman in her twenties or thirties in good health.

This clone was detected only a few times. The V call is TRBV2, the J call TRBJ2-7; possible D gene TRBD1, 5 bases. The germline V gene encodes CDR1 SNHLY and CDR2 FYNNEI. The length of the CDR3 is 16 residues. Trimming shortened V by 3 bases and J by 4 bases, and 19 bases separated the two germline ends. This chain's CDR3 is CASSDWTPLSAYEQYF. CDR3 DNA sequence: TGTGCCAGCAGTGACTGGACACCCCTTTCAGCTTACGAGCAGTACTTC.

The chain employs TRBV7-9 and TRBJ1-1, with 7 bases identical to TRBD1. The CDR3 runs to 14 residues. CDR1 is SEHNR and CDR2 is FQNEAQ in the germline V gene (reference sequence). V gave up 0 bases and J gave up 5 bases; unmatched junction bases: 3. CDR3 in amino acids: CASSLAQGGTEAFF. The CDR3 bases are TGTGCCAGCAGCTTAGCGCAGGGGGGAACTGAAGCTTTCTTT.

The chain is built from TRBV5-4 and TRBJ2-3; 7 bases are shared with TRBD2. J was trimmed by 3 bases and V by 1 base; bases with no gene match: 8. Germline V lookup: CDR1 SGHNT, CDR2 YYREEE (reference sequence). This CDR3 comprises 16 residues. The chain's CDR3 is CASSLNAGAGTDTQYF. The DNA of the CDR3 is TGTGCCAGCAGCTTGAATGCGGGAGCGGGGACAGATACGCAGTATTTT.

The V and J genes are TRBV28 and TRBJ1-1; 7 bases match TRBD1. V trimming: 5 bases; J trimming: 3 bases; junction bases outside the gene matches: 6. Germline-derived CDR1 and CDR2 are MDHEN and SYDVKM. The CDR3 loop spans 14 amino acids. The CDR3 DNA follows: TGTGCCAGCAGTCCCCCGGGACAGCACACTGAAGCTTTCTTT. Encoded protein: CASSPPGQHTEAFF.

The rearrangement joins TRBV19 to TRBJ1-5; 8 bases fit TRBD1. This CDR3 contains 14 residues. Germline CDR1 and CDR2: LNHDA and SQIVND (reference sequence). The J segment lost 4 bases and the V segment lost 5 bases, leaving 4 bases of the junction unmatched. The CDR3 DNA is TGTGCCAGTAGTGGGACAGGAACAAATCAGCCCCAGCATTTT. Its translation: CASSGTGTNQPQHF.

The rearrangement links TRBV2 to TRBJ2-3, with TRBD2 matching over 8 bases. CDR1 is SNHLY and CDR2 is FYNNEI in the germline V gene. V shed 6 bases, J shed 7 bases, and the junction held 12 bases outside the gene matches. This CDR3 has 15 residues. The DNA of the CDR3 is TGTGCCAGCAGCTTAACTAGCGGATTGGGGCATACGCAGTATTTT. As protein: CASSLTSGLGHTQYF.

This clone was counted between two and nine times. CDR3 loop: CASSVWGGHRGYLSEQYF. In DNA form, the CDR3 reads TGTGCCAGCAGCGTTTGGGGGGGACACAGGGGATATCTTTCGGAGCAGTACTTC. The V gene is TRBV5-8, the J gene TRBJ2-7; the D gene could be TRBD1 or TRBD2 (7 bases each). CDR3 length: 18 residues. Trimming removed 4 bases at V and 7 bases at J, with 30 bases between. From germline, CDR1 is SGHTS and CDR2 YDEGEE.

This chain connects TRBV18 to TRBJ2-3, with D hard to call. The CDR3 consists of 14 residues. Germline lookup yields CDR1 KGHSH and CDR2 LQKENI. V was trimmed by 5 bases and J by 1 base, leaving 10 bases between them. Written as DNA, the CDR3 is TGTGCCAGCTCATCCGACACAGGCACAGATACGCAGTATTTT. This encodes CASSSDTGTDTQYF.

The chain uses TRBV11-2 and TRBJ2-5, with D hard to call. Looked up from germline, CDR1 is SGHAT and CDR2 is FQNNGV. The CDR3 has 14 residues. The ends were cut back, 2 bases at V and 5 bases at J, with 12 bases in the middle. The CDR3 region is CASSLFSGGETQYF. CDR3 sequence (DNA): TGTGCCAGCAGCTTATTTTCAGGTGGGGAGACCCAGTACTTC.

CDR3 bases: TGTGCCAGCGGGCTGGACACTGAAGCTTTCTTT. Amino acid sequence: CASGLDTEAFF. The chain employs TRBV28 and TRBJ1-1; the D is unclear. Trimming cost V 8 bases and J 3 bases, with 7 bases left between them. Germline V CDR1 and CDR2: MDHEN, SYDVKM. The CDR3 contains 11 residues. Using reference TRBV28 and TRBJ1-1 for the parts outside the CDR3, the full variable domain is DVKVTQSSRYLVKRTGEKVFLECVQDMDHENMFWYRQDPGLGLRLIYFSYDVKMKEKGDIPEGYSVSREKKERFSLILESASTNQTSMYLCASGLDTEAFFGQGTRLTVV.

The chain carries TRBV25-1 and TRBJ2-7; 16 bases line up with TRBD2. The V gene end was trimmed by 4 bases and the J gene end by 2 bases; junction bases not matched to a gene: 8. Germline CDR1 is MGHDK and CDR2 is SYGVNS. The CDR3 contains 18 residues. The CDR3 sequence: CASSAAGTSGRDPYEQYF. DNA for the CDR3: TGTGCCAGCAGTGCCGCCGGGACTAGCGGGAGGGACCCCTACGAGCAGTACTTC.

J is TRBJ1-5 and V is TRBV5-1; no definite D call. Trimming left V 9 bases short and J 0 bases short, with 19 bases between. The germline V gene encodes CDR1 SGHRS and CDR2 YFSETQ. CDR3 length: 16 amino acids. The CDR3 sequence is CAKKISRAVSNQPQHF. CDR3 DNA sequence: TGCGCCAAGAAGATCAGCCGGGCAGTTAGCAATCAGCCCCAGCATTTT.

Here the CDR3 reads CAIKGANSPLHF. The CDR3 bases are TGTGCCATTAAGGGGGCTAATTCACCCCTCCACTTT. The V and J genes are TRBV6-6 and TRBJ1-6; 7 bases fit TRBD1. Unmatched junction bases numbered 3, after V lost 10 bases and J lost 6 bases. Germline V gives CDR1 MNHNY, CDR2 SVGAGI (reference sequence). CDR3 length: 12 residues.